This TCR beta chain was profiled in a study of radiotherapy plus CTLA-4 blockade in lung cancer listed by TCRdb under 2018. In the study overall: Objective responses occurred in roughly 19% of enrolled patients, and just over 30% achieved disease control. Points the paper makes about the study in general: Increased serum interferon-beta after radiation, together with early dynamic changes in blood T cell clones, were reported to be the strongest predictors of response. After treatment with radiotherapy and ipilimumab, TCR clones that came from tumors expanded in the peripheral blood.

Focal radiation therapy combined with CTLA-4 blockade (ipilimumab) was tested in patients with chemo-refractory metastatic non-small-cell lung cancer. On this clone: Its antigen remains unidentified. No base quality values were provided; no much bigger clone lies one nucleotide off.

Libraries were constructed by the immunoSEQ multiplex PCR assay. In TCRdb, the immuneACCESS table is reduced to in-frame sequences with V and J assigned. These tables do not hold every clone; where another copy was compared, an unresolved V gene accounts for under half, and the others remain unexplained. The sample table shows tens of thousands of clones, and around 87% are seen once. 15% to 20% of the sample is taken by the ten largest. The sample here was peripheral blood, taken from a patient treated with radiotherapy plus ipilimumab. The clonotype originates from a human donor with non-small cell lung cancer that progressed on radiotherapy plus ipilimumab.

CDR3 protein: CASRWGPNTEAFF. The sequenced DNA is TGTGCCAGCAGGTGGGGGCCGAACACTGAAGCTTTCTTT. The sequence links TRBV6-1 to TRBJ1-1; perhaps TRBD1 is the D gene, with 6 bases matching. V is clipped by 6 bases and J by 1 base, and the sequence between their germline boundaries is 9 bases long. The cysteine opens and the phenylalanine closes a CDR3 of 13 amino acids. The sequence is cut down to CDR3 DNA, 39 bases in frame from base 1. From the germline V gene, CDR1 is MNHNS and CDR2 is SASEGT.